These 24 T cell receptor beta chains came from one sample sequenced in a study of T cells in Graves' hyperthyroidism and ophthalmopathy. Regions amplified from RNA transcripts were the TCR beta CDR3 regions. HTBI primers were used for first-round RT-PCR of the TCR CDR3. TCRdb re-analysed the multiplex PCR reads in MiXCR, keeping a single row per CDR3 protein. Among under 800,000 distinct CDR3 sequences listed, 14% were seen once. Specimen: blood. All receptors derive from a woman between 18 and 29 years old with Graves' hyperthyroidism.

This clonotype was counted at least ten times. The chain links TRBV10-3 to TRBJ2-1; 8 bases are shared with TRBD1. The CDR3 extends over 18 amino acids. Per germline, CDR1 ENHRY and CDR2 SYGVKD. V dropped 10 bases and J dropped 4; count of bases not matched to a gene: 21. As DNA, the CDR3 is TGTGCCAGAGACAGGGGAGAGGAGCGCCTGTTACTGTACAATGAGCAGTTCTTC. Translation: CARDRGEERLLLYNEQFF.

This clonotype appeared a few times. The V gene is TRBV19, the J gene TRBJ1-5; D gene ambiguous. V lost 5 bases and J lost 2, with 22 bases in between. There are 18 residues in the CDR3. The germline gives CDR1 LNHDA, CDR2 SQIVND (reference sequence). In nucleotides, the CDR3 is TGTGCCAGTAGTCACACCGTTGGAGTTAATGGGGGCAATCAGCCCCAGCATTTT. Amino acid sequence: CASSHTVGVNGGNQPQHF.

This clonotype was detected many times. The genes are TRBV7-3 and TRBJ2-1; 9 bases match TRBD2. V shed 5 bases and J 3 bases; nucleotides not matched to a gene: 11. CDR1 is SGHTA and CDR2 is FQGTGA in the germline V gene. This CDR3 has 17 residues. The CDR3, as DNA: TGTGCCAGCAGCCCAGAGTCTGGCGGGAGGGACTACAATGAGCAGTTCTTC. Translation: CASSPESGGRDYNEQFF. Drawing the rest from reference TRBV7-3 and TRBJ2-1, the complete variable domain is GAGVSQTPSNKVTEKGKYVELRCDPISGHTALYWYRQSLGQGPEFLIYFQGTGAADDSGLPNDRFFAVRPEGSVSTLKIQRTERGDSAVYLCASSPESGGRDYNEQFFGPGTRLTVL.

This clonotype has more than one count but fewer than ten. The chain combines TRBV4-3 with TRBJ2-7, with 9 bases aligning to TRBD1. The ends lost 1 base at V and 2 bases at J; junction bases unmatched: 6. CDR1 LGHNA and CDR2 YSLEER come from the germline V gene. The CDR3 runs 16 residues. The CDR3 DNA is TGCGCCAGCAGCCAAGTAGCAGGACAGGGGACCTACGAGCAGTACTTC. Its translation is CASSQVAGQGTYEQYF.

This clonotype was seen ten or more times. The rearrangement uses TRBV13 and TRBJ2-3, with a weak D call TRBD1 (5 bases). With 2 bases removed from V and 2 bases from J, the gap between germline ends came to 14 bases. The CDR3 is 16 amino acids. CDR1 is PRHDT, CDR2 FYEKMQ, per germline (reference sequence). CDR3 bases: TGTGCCAGCAGCTTACCCGGCAGGGAACACACAGATACGCAGTATTTT. This gives the protein CASSLPGREHTDTQYF.

V is TRBV2 and J is TRBJ2-3; D gene unclear. The germline CDR1 and CDR2 sequences are SNHLY and FYNNEI. The CDR3 loop spans 14 amino acids. V was trimmed by 3 bases and J by 0 bases, leaving 7 bases between them. The CDR3 sequence is CASSESRSTDTQYF. As DNA, the CDR3 is TGTGCCAGCAGTGAGAGCAGGAGCACAGATACGCAGTATTTT.

Ten or more counts support this clonotype. The V and J genes are TRBV29-1 and TRBJ2-3; D is unclear. V dropped 2 bases and J dropped 10 bases, with 19 bases sitting between them. The CDR3 runs 14 residues. Per germline, CDR1 SQVTM and CDR2 ANQGSEA. The CDR3 nucleotides are TGCAGCGTTGAAAGGACGGCGCGAATCTTTGCGCAGTATTTT. Translating it yields CSVERTARIFAQYF.

This chain joins TRBV5-1 and TRBJ2-1; maybe TRBD2 (6 bases). Germline V CDR1 and CDR2: SGHRS, YFSETQ. Trimming stripped 3 bases from V and 9 bases from J, with 13 bases between. There are 13 residues in the CDR3. Here the CDR3 reads CASSSIISGEQFF. For the CDR3, the DNA is TGCGCCAGCAGCTCAATCATTAGCGGTGAGCAGTTCTTC.

Many counts were recorded for this clonotype. The chain couples TRBV11-1 to TRBJ2-3; D is possibly TRBD2 (5 bases). This CDR3 comprises 16 residues. Between the trimmed V and J ends, which lost 5 bases and 0 bases, there was a span of 15 bases. Germline CDR1 SGHAT, CDR2 FQDESV (reference sequence). The CDR3 loop reads CASSLGQRSSTDTQYF. For the CDR3, the DNA is TGTGCCAGCAGCCTAGGTCAGCGGTCTAGCACAGATACGCAGTATTTT. Complete variable domain (other parts from reference TRBV11-1 and TRBJ2-3): EAEVAQSPRYKITEKSQAVAFWCDPISGHATLYWYRQILGQGPELLVQFQDESVVDDSQLPKDRFSAERLKGVDSTLKIQPAELGDSAMYLCASSLGQRSSTDTQYFGPGTRLTVL.

The genes are TRBV7-9 and TRBJ2-3, with TRBD1 matching 7 bases. Germline V gene data show CDR1 as SEHNR and CDR2 as FQNEAQ (reference sequence). Trimming at V came to 5 bases and at J to 2 bases, leaving 16 bases not matched to a gene. The CDR3 length is 18 residues. DNA for the CDR3: TGTGCCAGCAGCCAACACAACACCCGGGACAGTACCACAGATACGCAGTATTTT. Protein: CASSQHNTRDSTTDTQYF.

The rearrangement joins TRBV10-3 to TRBJ1-2; D unclear. Germline values: CDR1 ENHRY, CDR2 SYGVKD. With 0 bases removed from V and 6 bases from J, the gap between germline ends came to 17 bases. The length of the CDR3 is 16 residues. CDR3 DNA: TGTGCCATCAGTGAGTCGGGCGGCTCCCGAAGGGATGGCTACACCTTC. Translating it yields CAISESGGSRRDGYTF.

Ten or more counts support this clonotype. The gene calls are TRBV28 and TRBJ2-2; 9 positions agree with TRBD1. The CDR3 contains 15 residues. V lost 6 bases to trimming and J lost 6 bases; unmatched junction nucleotides: 8. CDR1 MDHEN and CDR2 SYDVKM come from the germline V gene. The CDR3: CASRGPGQGAGELFF. The DNA for the CDR3 is TGTGCCAGCAGGGGGCCGGGACAGGGAGCCGGGGAGCTGTTTTTT. The variable domain in full, with the rest retrieved from reference TRBV28 and TRBJ2-2, is DVKVTQSSRYLVKRTGEKVFLECVQDMDHENMFWYRQDPGLGLRLIYFSYDVKMKEKGDIPEGYSVSREKKERFSLILESASTNQTSMYLCASRGPGQGAGELFFGEGSRLTVL.

This clonotype was recorded at least ten times. This chain connects TRBV19 to TRBJ1-1; TRBD1 is a possible D gene (5 bases). The CDR3 sequence is 13 residues long. Germline V gene sequence: CDR1 LNHDA, CDR2 SQIVND (reference sequence). The V gene lost 5 bases and the J gene lost 0 bases, with 7 bases spanning the gap. CDR3 nucleotides: TGTGCCAGTAGTGTGACAGTGAACACTGAAGCTTTCTTT. Residues: CASSVTVNTEAFF.

The DNA for the CDR3 is TGTGCCAGCAGTTTTGGGCGTTGGGCAGGGAACACCGGGGAGCTGTTTTTT. Its protein is CASSFGRWAGNTGELFF. The V and J genes are TRBV28 and TRBJ2-2; D is uncertain. Deletions cut 3 bases from V and 1 base from J, with 15 bases between. Germline lookup yields CDR1 MDHEN and CDR2 SYDVKM. This CDR3 is built from 17 residues.

This clonotype was counted ten times or more. The chain combines TRBV20-1 with TRBJ2-7; D gene unclear. V lost 0 bases, J lost 0 bases, and 9 bases lay in between. CDR1 is DFQATT and CDR2 is SNEGSKA in the germline V gene (reference sequence). This CDR3 has 14 amino acids. The DNA of the CDR3 is TGCAGTGCTAGAGATCAAGGCCGCTCCTACGAGCAGTACTTC. Protein: CSARDQGRSYEQYF.

This clonotype occurred once. This chain uses TRBV7-3 with TRBJ2-2; D is possibly TRBD2 (6 bases). Germline assignment: CDR1 SGHTA and CDR2 FQGTGA. Trimming shortened V by 8 bases and J by 5 bases, and 12 bases separated the two germline ends. CDR3 length: 13 amino acids. The CDR3 bases are TGTGCCAGCCAAATAGGAGGGACCGGGGAGCTGTTTTTT. It encodes CASQIGGTGELFF.

The chain has TRBV20-1 and TRBJ2-1, with 7 bases fitting TRBD2. Trimming removed 5 bases from V and 3 bases from J; junction bases left unmatched: 4. The CDR3 loop spans 13 amino acids. Germline CDR1 is DFQATT and CDR2 is SNEGSKA (reference sequence). CDR3 bases: TGCAGTGCTCCCAGCGGGATCTACAATGAGCAGTTCTTC. Translation: CSAPSGIYNEQFF.

This clonotype was observed many times. This sequence joins TRBV30 and TRBJ1-2, with TRBD1 as a possible D gene (5 bases). The germline V gene has CDR1 GTSNPN and CDR2 SVGIG (reference sequence). The CDR3 contains 15 residues. Between the trimmed V and J ends, which lost 0 bases and 6 bases, there was a span of 17 bases. The CDR3 DNA sequence: TGTGCCTGGAGTGTTGGGTCAGGGACGACCCATGGCTACACCTTC. This translates into CAWSVGSGTTHGYTF.

This chain joins TRBV7-2 and TRBJ2-7; D is perhaps TRBD2 (5 bases). This CDR3 has 14 residues. CDR1 and CDR2 from the germline V gene are SGHTA and FQGNSA. Trimming took 4 bases from V and 2 from J, leaving 12 bases between them. CDR3 nucleotides: TGTGCCAGCAGCTCCGCCGGACTTACCTACGAGCAGTACTTC. It translates to CASSSAGLTYEQYF.

This clonotype was picked up many times. The chain links TRBV28 to TRBJ1-1, with D maybe TRBD1 (6 bases). Trimming pared 6 bases from V and 1 base from J, leaving 18 bases between. CDR3 size: 16 residues. The germline gives CDR1 MDHEN, CDR2 SYDVKM. The CDR3 region has the DNA TGTGCCAGCAGGGGGGCCGAAAACCAGCCGAACACTGAAGCTTTCTTT. The encoded protein is CASRGAENQPNTEAFF.

The sample holds a few counts of this clonotype. The rearrangement joins TRBV3-1 to TRBJ1-4; 10 nucleotides match TRBD1. Germline values: CDR1 LGHDT, CDR2 YNNKEL (reference sequence). With V trimmed by 4 bases and J by 6 bases, 8 bases remained unmatched. The CDR3 consists of 16 residues. CDR3 nucleotide sequence: TGTGCCAGCAGCCCCCACGCCGGGACAGGGGATGAAAAACTGTTTTTT. Protein: CASSPHAGTGDEKLFF.

This clonotype was counted ten times or more. The V and J genes are TRBV7-9 and TRBJ2-1; the match to TRBD2 covers 8 bases. V shed 5 bases and J 6 bases; nucleotides not matched to a gene: 9. Germline V lookup: CDR1 SEHNR, CDR2 FQNEAQ (reference sequence). CDR3 length: 15 residues. This CDR3 reads CASSPGLAFVNEQFF. CDR3 coding DNA: TGTGCCAGCAGCCCCGGACTAGCCTTTGTCAATGAGCAGTTCTTC.

This chain uses TRBV3-1 with TRBJ2-2; D assignment may be TRBD1 or TRBD2 (7 bases each). V dropped 1 base and J dropped 4 bases, with 13 bases sitting between them. Per the germline V gene, CDR1 is LGHDT and CDR2 is YNNKEL (reference sequence). The CDR3 is 16 amino acids. The CDR3 spells CASSQGQGGGTGELFF. CDR3 DNA sequence: TGTGCCAGCAGCCAAGGACAGGGCGGGGGCACCGGGGAGCTGTTTTTT.

This sequence joins TRBV5-8 and TRBJ1-2; TRBD1 might be the D (5 bases). The CDR3 consists of 15 residues. Germline assignment: CDR1 SGHTS and CDR2 YDEGEE. The V and J ends lost 4 bases and 4 bases respectively, with 17 bases between them. The CDR3 bases are TGTGCCAGCAGCCTGGGACCGGGCGGCGGCTATGGCTACACCTTC. Translating gives CASSLGPGGGYGYTF.